This record concerns one TCR beta chain sequence. The antigen is not known. TCRdb keeps only in-frame clones here, not all; method: immunoSEQ multiplex PCR. The top ten clones hold about 1.6% of a sample with approximately 50,000 clones, less than 90% of them seen once. This specimen belongs to a study of a mutant IDH1 vaccine in newly diagnosed glioma. Study-level results: Vaccine-induced immune responses occurred in more than 85% of patients.

Stated time point: week 35, safety follow-up. Vaccination comprised doses that each held 300 ug of mutant IDH1 20-mer peptide, plus topical imiquimod. Germline CDR1 is MNHNS and CDR2 is SASEGT. Trimming shortened V by 1 base and J by 5 bases, and 17 bases separated the two germline ends. The CDR3 is made up of 16 amino acids. This sequence originates from a man between 40 and 49 years old with glioma. The starting material was PBMCs, obtained from a glioma patient whose treatment included an IDH1 peptide vaccine. The chain joins TRBV6-1 to TRBJ1-2; D call uncertain. This CDR3 is CASSEGSGRSGYGYTF. For the CDR3, the DNA is TGTGCCAGCAGTGAAGGGTCAGGAAGATCGGGATATGGCTACACCTTC.